A selection of T cell receptor beta chains follows, all from one sample in a study of blood T cells in healthy people across ages. TCRdb re-derived calls from the 5' RACE reads in MiXCR, one entry per CDR3 protein. The sample contains about 800,000 distinct CDR3 sequences, approximately 25% of which appear only once. A further study also used this sample, focusing on T cells of mothers and their children.

The sequenced material came from blood. Receptors originate from a boy aged 5-17 years in good health. Each CDR3 is given with its conserved first and last residue. D genes are given only for firm matches. Not every row has a clone size; where given, it reads once, few, many or a size class.

J: TRBJ1-1; V: TRBV13; D: -; size: -; CDR3: CASSPGDISNTEAFF; DNA: TGTGCCAGCAGCCCGGGGGACATTTCGAACACTGAAGCTTTCTTT
J: TRBJ2-3; V: TRBV4-1; D: -; size: -; CDR3: CASSYLVQGDTQYF; DNA: TGCGCCAGCAGCTACCTAGTCCAGGGAGATACGCAGTATTTT
J: TRBJ1-2; V: TRBV7-2; D: TRBD1; size: -; CDR3: CASRQGTALYGYTF; DNA: TGTGCCAGCAGGCAGGGGACAGCTCTCTATGGCTACACCTTC
J: TRBJ2-1; V: TRBV5-4; D: -; size: many; CDR3: CASSLVVGNEQFF; DNA: TGTGCCAGCAGCTTGGTAGTGGGTAATGAGCAGTTCTTC
J: TRBJ2-5; V: TRBV5-1; D: TRBD1; size: -; CDR3: CASSFRQGLKETQYF; DNA: TGCGCCAGCAGCTTCCGACAGGGTCTGAAAGAGACCCAGTACTTC
J: TRBJ1-4; V: TRBV12-3/TRBV12-4; D: -; size: few; CDR3: CASSPRTALGEKLFF; DNA: TGTGCCAGCAGCCCGAGGACAGCACTAGGGGAAAAACTGTTTTTT
J: TRBJ2-5; V: TRBV11-1; D: TRBD2; size: -; CDR3: CASSLFLADQETQYF; DNA: TGTGCCAGCAGCTTATTCCTAGCGGACCAAGAGACCCAGTACTTC
J: TRBJ2-2; V: TRBV3-1; D: -; size: -; CDR3: CASSHSGNRAGELFF; DNA: TGTGCCAGCAGCCATTCAGGGAATCGAGCCGGGGAGCTGTTTTTT
J: TRBJ1-2; V: TRBV28; D: -; size: many; CDR3: CASSVTGDGYTF; DNA: TGTGCCAGCAGTGTGACAGGTGATGGCTACACCTTC
J: TRBJ2-3; V: TRBV28; D: -; size: -; CDR3: CASSLSDQSTDTQYF; DNA: TGTGCCAGCAGTTTATCAGATCAGAGCACAGATACGCAGTATTTT
J: TRBJ1-4; V: TRBV6-5; D: -; size: -; CDR3: CASSHPGVEKLFF; DNA: TGTGCCAGCAGTCACCCGGGAGTTGAAAAACTGTTTTTT
J: TRBJ1-2; V: TRBV25-1; D: -; size: -; CDR3: CASREFGSAGYTF; DNA: TGTGCCAGCAGAGAATTCGGGTCGGCGGGCTACACCTTC
J: TRBJ2-5; V: TRBV5-1; D: -; size: few; CDR3: CASRWDNQETQYF; DNA: TGCGCCAGCCGCTGGGACAACCAAGAGACCCAGTACTTC
J: TRBJ2-1; V: TRBV28; D: TRBD2; size: few; CDR3: CASSKREYYNEQFF; DNA: TGTGCCAGCAGCAAGCGGGAGTACTACAATGAGCAGTTCTTC
J: TRBJ1-3; V: TRBV4-3; D: TRBD1; size: few; CDR3: CASSQDPGTGHTIYF; DNA: TGCGCCAGCAGCCAAGATCCGGGGACAGGGCACACCATATATTTT
J: TRBJ1-5; V: TRBV19; D: -; size: -; CDR3: CASSPGFSNQPQHF; DNA: TGTGCCAGTAGTCCGGGGTTTAGCAATCAGCCCCAGCATTTT
J: TRBJ2-2; V: TRBV7-9; D: -; size: -; CDR3: CASSPGEGTGELFF; DNA: TGTGCCAGCAGTCCTGGTGAGGGCACCGGGGAGCTGTTTTTT
J: TRBJ2-1; V: TRBV4-2; D: TRBD1; size: -; CDR3: CASSRPGTGGDEQFF; DNA: TGTGCCAGCAGCCGTCCCGGGACAGGGGGCGACGAGCAGTTCTTC
J: TRBJ2-5; V: TRBV12-3/TRBV12-4; D: TRBD1; size: -; CDR3: CASSPRGRGHRETQYF; DNA: TGTGCCAGCAGCCCCCGGGGTAGGGGGCATCGGGAGACCCAGTACTTC
J: TRBJ2-1; V: TRBV12-5; D: -; size: -; CDR3: CASGLTYNEQFF; DNA: TGTGCTAGTGGTTTGACCTACAATGAGCAGTTCTTC
J: TRBJ2-3; V: TRBV29-1; D: -; size: -; CDR3: CSVLSGYTDTQYF; DNA: TGCAGCGTTTTGAGCGGTTACACAGATACGCAGTATTTT
J: TRBJ2-5; V: TRBV28; D: -; size: -; CDR3: CASSQPLGRGGETQYF; DNA: TGTGCCAGCAGCCAACCCCTGGGCAGGGGAGGGGAGACCCAGTACTTC
J: TRBJ1-4; V: TRBV6-5; D: -; size: few; CDR3: CASSYRQITTNEKLFF; DNA: TGTGCCAGCAGTTACCGACAGATAACAACTAATGAAAAACTGTTTTTT
J: TRBJ1-2; V: TRBV3-1; D: TRBD1; size: few; CDR3: CASSDRDREFIF; DNA: TGTGCCAGCAGCGACCGGGACAGGGAGTTCATCTTC
J: TRBJ2-1; V: TRBV5-1; D: -; size: -; CDR3: CASSLGVVSGEQFF; DNA: TGCGCCAGCAGCTTGGGAGTTGTATCCGGTGAGCAGTTCTTC